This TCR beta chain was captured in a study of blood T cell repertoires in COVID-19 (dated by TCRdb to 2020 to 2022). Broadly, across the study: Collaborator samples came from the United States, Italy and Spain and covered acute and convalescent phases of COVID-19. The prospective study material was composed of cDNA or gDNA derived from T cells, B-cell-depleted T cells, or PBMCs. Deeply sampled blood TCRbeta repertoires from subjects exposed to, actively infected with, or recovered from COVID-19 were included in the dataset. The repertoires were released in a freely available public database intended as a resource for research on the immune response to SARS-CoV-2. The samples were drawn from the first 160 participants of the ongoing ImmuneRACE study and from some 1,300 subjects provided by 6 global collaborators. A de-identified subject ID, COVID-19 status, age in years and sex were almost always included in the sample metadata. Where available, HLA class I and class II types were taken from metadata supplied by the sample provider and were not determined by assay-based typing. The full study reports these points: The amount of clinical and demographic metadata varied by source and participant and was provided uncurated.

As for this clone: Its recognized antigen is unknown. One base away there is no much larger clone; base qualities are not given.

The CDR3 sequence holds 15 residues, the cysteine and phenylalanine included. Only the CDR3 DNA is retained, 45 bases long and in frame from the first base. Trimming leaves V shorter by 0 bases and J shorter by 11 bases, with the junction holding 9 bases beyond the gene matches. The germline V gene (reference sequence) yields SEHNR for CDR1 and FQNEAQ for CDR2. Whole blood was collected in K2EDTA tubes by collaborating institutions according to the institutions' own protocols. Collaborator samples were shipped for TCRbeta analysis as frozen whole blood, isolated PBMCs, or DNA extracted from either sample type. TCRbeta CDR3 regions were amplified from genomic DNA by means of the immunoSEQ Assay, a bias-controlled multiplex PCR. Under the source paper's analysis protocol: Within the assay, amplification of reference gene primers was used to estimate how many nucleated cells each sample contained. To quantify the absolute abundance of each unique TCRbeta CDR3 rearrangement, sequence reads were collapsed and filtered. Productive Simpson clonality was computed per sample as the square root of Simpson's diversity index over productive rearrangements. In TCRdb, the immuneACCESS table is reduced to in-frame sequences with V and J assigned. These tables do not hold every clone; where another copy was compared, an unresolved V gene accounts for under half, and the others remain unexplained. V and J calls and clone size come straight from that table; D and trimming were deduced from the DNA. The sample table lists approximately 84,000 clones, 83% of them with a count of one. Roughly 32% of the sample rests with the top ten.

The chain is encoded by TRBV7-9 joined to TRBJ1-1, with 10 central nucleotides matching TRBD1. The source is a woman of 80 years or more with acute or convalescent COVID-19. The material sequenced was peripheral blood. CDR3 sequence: CASSLAASGQGHAFF. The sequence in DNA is TGTGCCAGCAGCTTAGCAGCCTCGGGACAGGGGCACGCTTTCTTT.